The source of this T cell receptor beta chain is a study of T cells after yellow fever vaccination (dated by TCRdb to between 2019 and 2020). Concerning the study at large: The SMART-Seq v4 Ultra Low Input RNA kit was used to prepare libraries from fractions with low cell numbers. Two healthy male donors made up the cohort, one aged 18 to 29 years and the other aged 30 to 39 years. Blood was collected at multiple timepoints before and after primary and secondary immunization, and bulk PBMC replicates and cell subsets were isolated. To follow T-cell clones before and after primary and booster YFV17D yellow fever vaccination, bulk TCR alpha and beta repertoires were sequenced over time.

Results and caveats for the whole study, not just this receptor: Because abundant contaminating clonotypes from the bulk population could be contained in FACS-sorted repertoires, computational filtering was required. After the booster, most clones that had expanded after primary vaccination were detected again (around 95% of CD4 and more than 80% of CD8), suggesting broad maintenance of memory. A small share of clonotypes occurred in both CD4 and CD8 compartments, likely arising from convergent recombination. Compared with the primary T-cell response, the secondary T-cell response was faster but weaker, reaching its peak on day 5 rather than on day 15. Because only two donors were included in the study, the extent to which the findings can be generalized is limited.

What the treatment or condition label conveys for this sample: live attenuated yellow fever vaccine strain. PBMCs were isolated from peripheral blood using a standard Ficoll-Paque protocol. CD4 and CD8 T-cell fractions were isolated with Dynabeads CD4 and CD8 positive selection kits. TriZol was used to extract RNA from bulk PBMCs, from CD4 and CD8 fractions, and from dextramer-positive and dextramer-negative fractions. For sequencing, an Illumina NovaSeq 6000 was employed. TCR cDNA was synthesized by 5'RACE template switching, which introduced a universal primer site and unique molecular identifiers. cDNA synthesis was primed from both the TCR alpha and TCR beta constant segments. Library amplification used two PCR steps, and the second PCR step added sample barcodes and sequencing adapters. Sequencing of the libraries was done on either Illumina HiSeq 2500 (2x100 bp) or NovaSeq (2x150 bp). On the study's bioinformatics: Demultiplexing of reads and collapsing into UMI consensus sequences were performed with MIGEC, and V(D)J alignment was carried out with MiXCR. Clonotypes responding to the vaccine were identified with edgeR on replicate PBMC samples, with the criteria of FDR below 0.01 and a log2 fold change above 5 up to day 15. CD4 or CD8 identity was assigned to each bulk clonotype according to whether the clonotype was present at higher abundance in the sequenced CD4 repertoire or the sequenced CD8 repertoire. The public reads were reprocessed in TCRdb via fastp at Q25 and MiXCR, keeping in-frame beta chains. Rows with one shared CDR3 protein collapse into an entry with the most common genes and DNA. The V and J calls, along with clone size, are taken from TCRdb and not from the paper's own processing. This sample comprises more than 95,000 distinct CDR3 sequences, approximately 8.4% of them detected only once. The top ten constitute about two fifths of the sample.

This clonotype was detected only a few times. Its antigen target is currently unknown. Base quality data are lacking; no much larger clone is found one base away. This clonotype originated in a man aged 18-30 years who received the YFV17D yellow fever vaccine. The specimen comprised CD8+ T cells sorted from PBMCs, sampled on the day of the yellow fever booster vaccination.

The DNA sequence reads TGTGCCAGCAGCGAAATGTCAGGTTGGGGTCAGCCCCAGCATTTT. It codes for CASSEMSGWGQPQHF. The V gene is TRBV7-6 and the J gene is TRBJ1-5, with the D gene not confidently named. Trimming removed 5 bases from V and 6 bases from J, leaving 17 bases between the germline ends. CDR1 is given as SGHVS and CDR2 as FNYEAQ, both from the germline V gene. The CDR3 contains 15 residues, cysteine and phenylalanine counted. Only CDR3 DNA is held: 45 bases, read in frame from base 1. The entire variable domain, with the stretches around the CDR3 drawn from the reference TRBV7-6 and TRBJ1-5 proteins, is GAGVSQSPRYKVTKRGQDVALRCDPISGHVSLYWYRQALGQGPEFLTYFNYEAQQDKSGLPNDRFSAERPEGSISTLTIQRTEQRDSAMYRCASSEMSGWGQPQHFGDGTRLSIL.